The rows below give T cell receptor beta chains drawn from one sample of a study of blood T cells in healthy people across ages. In TCRdb, the 5' RACE reads were re-called with MiXCR into one record per CDR3 protein. The sample includes about 2 million distinct CDR3 sequences, about 50% of them seen just once. The sample taken for sequencing was blood. The receptors were sampled from a woman aged 35 to 49 in good health. The CDR3 runs from the conserved cysteine through the conserved F or W. Fields, in order: V gene, D gene, J gene, clone size, CDR3 DNA, CDR3 protein. The D gene is left open where the match is weak. A clone size is listed for some rows: how often the clone was seen (once, few, many), or a class if it is expanded.

v_call: TRBV29-1; d_call: .; j_call: TRBJ2-5; clone_size: few; cdr3_nt: TGCAGCGTTGTGCCCAGGGGGGGCGTAGAGACCCAGTACTTC; cdr3_aa: CSVVPRGGVETQYF
v_call: TRBV10-3; d_call: TRBD1; j_call: TRBJ2-1; clone_size: .; cdr3_nt: TGTGCCATTTCGCCAGGGGGCTCCTACAATGAGCAGTTCTTC; cdr3_aa: CAISPGGSYNEQFF
v_call: TRBV6-6; d_call: TRBD2; j_call: TRBJ2-5; clone_size: .; cdr3_nt: TGTGCCAGCGGGACTAGCGGGAAAGATGAGCAGTACTTC; cdr3_aa: CASGTSGKDEQYF
v_call: TRBV7-2; d_call: .; j_call: TRBJ2-3; clone_size: .; cdr3_nt: TGTGCCAGCAGCCCGACGTACGGCGCGCAGTATTTT; cdr3_aa: CASSPTYGAQYF
v_call: TRBV6-5; d_call: TRBD1; j_call: TRBJ1-2; clone_size: .; cdr3_nt: TGTGCCAGCAGACGGGGGACAGTTACCTATGGCTACACCTTC; cdr3_aa: CASRRGTVTYGYTF
v_call: TRBV4-3; d_call: .; j_call: TRBJ2-2; clone_size: .; cdr3_nt: TGCGCCAGCAGCCAAGTATTGCCGGGGCCACCGAACACCGGGGAGCTGTTTTTT; cdr3_aa: CASSQVLPGPPNTGELFF
v_call: TRBV7-9; d_call: TRBD1; j_call: TRBJ2-3; clone_size: .; cdr3_nt: TGTGCCAGCAGACCGGGACAGCTTTACACAGATACGCAGTATTTT; cdr3_aa: CASRPGQLYTDTQYF
v_call: TRBV10-3; d_call: TRBD1; j_call: TRBJ2-5; clone_size: few; cdr3_nt: TGTGCCATCAGTGACACGACAGGGACCCCGGGCGAGACCCAGTACTTC; cdr3_aa: CAISDTTGTPGETQYF
v_call: TRBV5-1; d_call: TRBD1; j_call: TRBJ2-1; clone_size: .; cdr3_nt: TGCGCCAGCAGTTGGCCGGGACAGGGTAGAGTATTCAGCGAGCAGTTCTTC; cdr3_aa: CASSWPGQGRVFSEQFF
v_call: TRBV4-3; d_call: .; j_call: TRBJ1-1; clone_size: .; cdr3_nt: TGCGCCAGCAGCCAACACCCAGGGGCTACTGAAGCTTTCTTT; cdr3_aa: CASSQHPGATEAFF
v_call: TRBV5-6; d_call: .; j_call: TRBJ2-7; clone_size: .; cdr3_nt: TGTGCCAGCAGCTTAAGCACCAACTCCTACGAGCAGTACTTC; cdr3_aa: CASSLSTNSYEQYF